This entry lists 32 T cell receptor beta chains sequenced from one sample in a study of cytomegalovirus exposure and HLA in healthy donors (dated by TCRdb to about 2017). Libraries were built with the immunoSEQ multiplex PCR assay. A mixture of 60 forward primers for TCR Vbeta segments and 13 reverse primers for TCR Jbeta segments was used in the multiplex PCR. As stored in TCRdb, this immuneACCESS dataset retains in-frame rearrangements with V and J assigned. A fraction of the clones does not appear; measured against another copy, unresolved V genes explain less than half of the discrepancy, and the remainder lacks a known reason. The sample table lists 150,000 to 200,000 clones, around 82% of them with a count of one. Of the sample, 1.5% is held by the ten largest clones. Sequencing input: PBMCs. These receptors all come from a male donor in good health and CMV-seronegative.

This rearrangement joins TRBV7-2 to TRBJ1-6, with D hard to call. This CDR3 has 16 residues. CDR1 SGHTA and CDR2 FQGNSA come from the germline V gene. V lost 2 bases and J lost 3, with 11 bases in between. The CDR3 spells CASSLKTGSYNSPLHF. The CDR3 coding sequence is TGTGCCAGCAGCTTAAAGACCGGGAGCTATAATTCACCCCTCCACTTT.

In this sample, this clone turned up a few times. The chain joins TRBV27 to TRBJ2-7, with 11 bases lining up with TRBD2. The CDR3 has 18 amino acids. Unmatched junction bases numbered 16, after V lost 6 bases and J lost 3 bases. CDR1 MNHEY and CDR2 SMNVEV come from the germline V gene (reference sequence). The CDR3 bases are TGTGCCAGCAGGGACGGGACTAGCGGTATAGGGGAATTCTACGAGCAGTACTTC. Translating gives CASRDGTSGIGEFYEQYF.

This clone was counted only a few times. The CDR3 reads CASRDGGDELIYGYTF. CDR3 in DNA: TGTGCCAGCAGGGATGGCGGGGACGAACTAATCTATGGCTACACCTTC. The chain recombines TRBV11-3 with TRBJ1-2, with D possibly TRBD1 on 5 matching bases. Germline assignment: CDR1 SGHNT and CDR2 YENEEA. Trimming took 6 bases from V and 4 from J, leaving 21 bases between them. The CDR3 consists of 16 residues.

The J gene is TRBJ2-1, the V gene TRBV6-4; D may be TRBD2 (5 bases). CDR1 MRHNA and CDR2 SNTAGT come from the germline V gene. The CDR3 runs to 15 residues. Trimming took off 6 bases at V and 6 bases at J, with 18 bases between the two ends. CDR3 in amino acids: CASSSFGEGSNEQFF. In DNA form, the CDR3 reads TGTGCCAGCAGCTCGTTCGGGGAAGGATCCAATGAGCAGTTCTTC.

Note on this clone: Its ends do not fully match the called genes, so a read error is possible. This chain uses TRBV7-2 with TRBJ1-2, with D maybe TRBD1 (5 bases). This CDR3 is 11 amino acids long. Germline loops: CDR1 SGHTA, CDR2 FQGNSA. Here the CDR3 DNA reads TGTGCCAGCAGCTTAGGAGTCAGGGTTTGGTTC. Its protein product is CASSLGVRVWF.

This clone was seen just once. This chain uses TRBV27 with TRBJ1-1; 7 bases fit TRBD1. Germline assignment: CDR1 MNHEY and CDR2 SMNVEV (reference sequence). J gave up 7 bases and V 4 bases, and 3 bases lay outside the gene matches. CDR3 size: 12 residues. This chain's CDR3 is CASSSRQGEAFF. The CDR3 DNA sequence: TGTGCCAGCAGTTCCAGACAGGGTGAAGCTTTCTTT.

The J gene is TRBJ2-4, the V gene TRBV6-5; 9 bases map to TRBD2. Germline CDR1 MNHEY, CDR2 SVGAGI. The V gene end was trimmed by 3 bases and the J gene end by 5 bases; junction bases not matched to a gene: 5. CDR3 length: 15 residues. CDR3 in amino acids: CASSYSSGRENIQYF. The CDR3 coding sequence is TGTGCCAGCAGTTATAGTAGCGGGAGAGAAAACATTCAGTACTTC.

The chain carries TRBV27 and TRBJ2-7; 9 bases agree with TRBD1. Germline values: CDR1 MNHEY, CDR2 SMNVEV (reference sequence). This CDR3 is built from 17 residues. Germline trimming cut 5 bases from V and 3 bases from J; bases unmatched to any gene: 14. The DNA of the CDR3 is TGTGCCAGCAGTCTAGGGACAGGGAGGACTAAAGGCTACGAGCAGTACTTC. This codes for CASSLGTGRTKGYEQYF.

The genes are TRBV6-1 and TRBJ2-7, with 7 bases matching TRBD2. Trimming cost V 10 bases and J 3 bases; bases outside gene matches: 9. This CDR3 is built from 13 residues. CDR1 is MNHNS and CDR2 is SASEGT in the germline V gene. The CDR3 DNA reads TGTGCCACCTCGGGACTACCTAACTACGAGCAGTACTTC. Its protein is CATSGLPNYEQYF.

This clone has a handful of counts. The chain couples TRBV9 to TRBJ2-2; D is perhaps TRBD1 (6 bases). The CDR3 length is 14 residues. Trimming removed 3 bases from V and 6 bases from J, with 12 bases in between. Germline V gene data show CDR1 as SGDLS and CDR2 as YYNGEE. CDR3: CASSAAGVAGELFF. CDR3 DNA sequence: TGTGCCAGCAGCGCCGCAGGGGTCGCCGGGGAGCTGTTTTTT.

The chain carries TRBV19 and TRBJ2-3, with 10 bases fitting TRBD1. CDR3 length: 13 amino acids. Germline CDR1 LNHDA, CDR2 SQIVND (reference sequence). V shed 5 bases, J shed 8 bases, and the junction held 4 bases outside the gene matches. CDR3 DNA sequence: TGTGCCAGTAGTGCCGGACAGGGGGGTACGCAGTATTTT. Encoded protein: CASSAGQGGTQYF.

The chain is built from TRBV19 and TRBJ2-5, with 10 positions matching TRBD1. This CDR3 has 13 amino acids. Germline values: CDR1 LNHDA, CDR2 SQIVND (reference sequence). V lost 4 bases and J lost 6; bases outside the gene matches: 2. CDR3 region: CASSTGQGQTQYF. The CDR3 bases are TGTGCCAGTAGTACGGGACAGGGGCAGACCCAGTACTTC. The complete variable domain, with remaining parts taken from reference TRBV19 and TRBJ2-5, reads DGGITQSPKYLFRKEGQNVTLSCEQNLNHDAMYWYRQDPGQGLRLIYYSQIVNDFQKGDIAEGYSVSREKKESFPLTVTSAQKNPTAFYLCASSTGQGQTQYFGPGTRLLVL.

The chain combines TRBV6-1 with TRBJ1-2, with 7 bases aligning to TRBD1. In germline, CDR1 is MNHNS, CDR2 SASEGT. The junction had 5 bases not matched to a gene; V was cut back by 3 bases and J by 4 bases. CDR3 length: 14 amino acids. CDR3: CASSETGFSYGYTF. As DNA, the CDR3 is TGTGCCAGCAGTGAGACAGGGTTCTCCTATGGCTACACCTTC.

This clone has just a few counts. This CDR3 reads CASSGEPGQHGYTF. In DNA form, the CDR3 reads TGTGCCAGCAGCGGAGAGCCGGGACAGCATGGCTACACCTTC. This sequence joins TRBV28 and TRBJ1-2; TRBD1 agrees at 7 bases. The CDR3 is 14 amino acids. The germline gives CDR1 MDHEN, CDR2 SYDVKM. V shed 6 bases, J shed 6 bases, and the junction held 10 bases outside the gene matches.

The chain couples TRBV6-5 to TRBJ2-5, with D uncertain. The V gene lost 8 bases and the J gene lost 2 bases, with 6 bases spanning the gap. CDR3 length: 11 residues. The V gene's germline CDR1 is MNHEY and CDR2 SVGAGI. The CDR3 is CASRHQETQYF. The DNA of the CDR3 is TGTGCCAGCCGACATCAAGAGACCCAGTACTTC.

Concerning this clone itself: Different DNA sequences within this sample yield the same CDR3. The chain combines TRBV7-2 with TRBJ1-1, with TRBD1 as a possible D gene (6 bases). There are 14 residues in the CDR3. The V gene lost 1 base and the J gene lost 2 bases, with 8 bases spanning the gap. The germline V gene encodes CDR1 SGHTA and CDR2 FQGNSA. The CDR3 reads CASSLGGGNTEAFF. The CDR3 DNA sequence: TGTGCCAGCAGCTTAGGAGGGGGAAACACTGAAGCTTTCTTT. Full variable domain (rest looked up from reference TRBV7-2 and TRBJ1-1): GAGVSQSPSNKVTEKGKDVELRCDPISGHTALYWYRQSLGQGLEFLIYFQGNSAPDKSGLPSDRFSAERTGGSVSTLTIQRTQQEDSAVYLCASSLGGGNTEAFFGQGTRLTVV.

This clone was detected only once. This chain connects TRBV27 to TRBJ2-3, with 7 bases identical to TRBD2. The trim removed 2 bases at V and 3 bases at J, leaving 2 bases unmatched. Looked up from germline, CDR1 is MNHEY and CDR2 is SMNVEV (reference sequence). The CDR3 is 14 residues long. DNA of the CDR3: TGTGCCAGCAGTTTAAGCGGGGAAACAGATACGCAGTATTTT. Protein: CASSLSGETDTQYF.

The chain recombines TRBV29-1 with TRBJ1-1; D unclear. Trimming stripped 6 bases from V and 4 bases from J, with 18 bases between. This CDR3 is built from 14 residues. Looked up from germline, CDR1 is SQVTM and CDR2 is ANQGSEA. The CDR3 spells CSVSPSGRRTEAFF. DNA for the CDR3: TGCAGCGTCTCCCCCTCCGGGAGGCGCACTGAAGCTTTCTTT.

This chain joins TRBV9 and TRBJ2-7; no firm D call. The V gene lost 0 bases and the J gene lost 2 bases, with 9 bases spanning the gap. Germline CDR1 reads SGDLS; CDR2 reads YYNGEE. The CDR3 sequence is 14 residues long. Written as DNA, the CDR3 is TGTGCCAGCAGCGTAGGAGGCGTCGCCTACGAGCAGTACTTC. Translation gives CASSVGGVAYEQYF.

This clone has only a few counts. The CDR3 is CASSANSGGGETQYF. CDR3 bases: TGTGCCAGCAGCGCAAATAGCGGGGGCGGGGAGACCCAGTACTTC. The chain links TRBV11-1 to TRBJ2-5; 9 positions match TRBD2. V gave up 5 bases and J gave up 5 bases; unmatched junction bases: 9. Germline CDR1 reads SGHAT; CDR2 reads FQDESV (reference sequence). This CDR3 comprises 15 residues.

The chain carries TRBV10-3 and TRBJ1-2, with D tentatively TRBD1 (6 bases). Deletions cut 6 bases from V and 2 bases from J, with 10 bases between. The CDR3 length is 13 residues. Looked up from germline, CDR1 is ENHRY and CDR2 is SYGVKD. CDR3: CAIRDSENYGYTF. CDR3 DNA: TGTGCCATCAGGGACAGTGAGAACTATGGCTACACCTTC.

The chain employs TRBV9 and TRBJ2-3; 7 bases agree with TRBD1. V lost 5 bases and J lost 2; bases outside the gene matches: 11. This CDR3 has 16 residues. Germline V lookup: CDR1 SGDLS, CDR2 YYNGEE. CDR3 region: CASSRGPWPNTDTQYF. The CDR3 DNA reads as TGTGCCAGCAGTAGGGGGCCTTGGCCAAACACAGATACGCAGTATTTT.

The rearrangement joins TRBV19 to TRBJ1-5; the D is unclear. The CDR3 length is 13 residues. The germline gives CDR1 LNHDA, CDR2 SQIVND (reference sequence). V gave up 9 bases and J gave up 4 bases, with 13 bases separating them. Written as DNA, the CDR3 is TGTGCCAGCTCGGACGAGGGTAATCAGCCCCAGCATTTT. Its protein product is CASSDEGNQPQHF.

This clone appeared a single time. The chain uses TRBV23-1 and TRBJ1-6; D not resolved. TRBV23-1 is filed as an ORF, its function uncertain. V gave up 4 bases and J gave up 1 base, with 23 bases separating them. The CDR3 consists of 20 residues. For the CDR3, the DNA is TGCGCCAGCAGTCCTCCCCCGGGCCCCAGCACGGGGTCCTATAATTCACCCCTCCACTTT. Translated, it gives CASSPPPGPSTGSYNSPLHF.

The rearrangement links TRBV12-5 to TRBJ2-7; 10 positions match TRBD1. The junction had 8 bases not matched to a gene; V was cut back by 1 base and J by 2 bases. The CDR3 sequence is 17 residues long. Germline-derived CDR1 and CDR2 are LGHNT and FRNRAP. CDR3 bases: TGTGCTAGTGGTTTGGACTCCGGGACAGGGGTAGCCTACGAGCAGTACTTC. Translating it yields CASGLDSGTGVAYEQYF. The whole variable domain, remainder taken from reference TRBV12-5 and TRBJ2-7, is DARVTQTPRHKVTEMGQEVTMRCQPILGHNTVFWYRQTMMQGLELLAYFRNRAPLDDSGMPKDRFSAEMPDATLATLKIQPSEPRDSAVYFCASGLDSGTGVAYEQYFGPGTRLTVT.

The chain is built from TRBV2 and TRBJ1-1, with D possibly being TRBD1 (5 bases). From germline, CDR1 is SNHLY and CDR2 FYNNEI. The CDR3 consists of 15 residues. The V end lost 4 bases, the J end lost 3 bases, and 15 bases lay between the germline ends. The DNA for the CDR3 is TGTGCCAGCAGTGGGTCTAGGCTAGGGGACACTGAAGCTTTCTTT. Residues: CASSGSRLGDTEAFF. The whole variable domain, remainder taken from reference TRBV2 and TRBJ1-1, is EPEVTQTPSHQVTQMGQEVILRCVPISNHLYFYWYRQILGQKVEFLVSFYNNEISEKSEIFDDQFSVERPDGSNFTLKIRSTKLEDSAMYFCASSGSRLGDTEAFFGQGTRLTVV.

V is TRBV25-1 and J is TRBJ1-2, with TRBD1 as a possible D gene (5 bases). The V gene lost 5 bases and the J gene lost 8 bases, with 9 bases spanning the gap. Germline V gives CDR1 MGHDK, CDR2 SYGVNS. This CDR3 is built from 11 residues. CDR3 sequence: CASSLGQGYTF. CDR3 bases: TGTGCCAGCAGTTTGGGGCAGGGCTACACCTTC.

This chain connects TRBV2 to TRBJ2-5, with 9 bases matching TRBD1. Germline assignment: CDR1 SNHLY and CDR2 FYNNEI. The CDR3 contains 15 residues. V shed 5 bases and J 1 base; nucleotides not matched to a gene: 5. The CDR3 spells CASSMDRGRQETQYF. The CDR3 DNA follows: TGTGCCAGCAGTATGGACAGGGGACGCCAAGAGACCCAGTACTTC.

The rearrangement links TRBV7-2 to TRBJ1-2; 10 positions agree with TRBD1. CDR3 size: 19 residues. Germline V gene data show CDR1 as SGHTA and CDR2 as FQGNSA. V shed 1 base, J shed 8 bases, and the junction held 19 bases outside the gene matches. This chain's CDR3 is CASSLGGTGATTNMRGYTF. CDR3 coding DNA: TGTGCCAGCAGCTTAGGGGGGACAGGGGCGACCACCAATATGCGGGGCTACACCTTC.

The sample holds one count of this clone. The chain recombines TRBV7-7 with TRBJ2-1; TRBD2 aligns across 8 bases. Looked up from germline, CDR1 is SSHAT and CDR2 is FNYEAQ (reference sequence). The CDR3 is 19 amino acids. Trimming removed 1 base from V and 0 bases from J; junction bases left unmatched: 11. CDR3 in amino acids: CASSLGSGMSGSSYNEQFF. Here the CDR3 DNA reads TGTGCCAGCAGCTTAGGATCAGGAATGAGCGGGAGCTCCTACAATGAGCAGTTCTTC.

V usage is TRBV9 and J usage is TRBJ2-3, with 7 bases that match TRBD2. The CDR3 runs to 15 residues. Germline V gives CDR1 SGDLS, CDR2 YYNGEE. V dropped 0 bases and J dropped 7; count of bases not matched to a gene: 8. This CDR3 is CASSVDVTSANTQYF. DNA for the CDR3: TGTGCCAGCAGCGTAGATGTTACTAGCGCAAATACGCAGTATTTT.

V gene TRBV4-3 combines with J gene TRBJ1-2; 7 bases map to TRBD1. Trimming at V came to 3 bases and at J to 6 bases, leaving 7 bases not matched to a gene. Germline V CDR1 and CDR2: LGHNA, YSLEER. This CDR3 comprises 14 residues. CDR3 sequence (DNA): TGCGCCAGCAGCCAGGAGACAGGGAGAGATGGCTACACCTTC. Encoded protein: CASSQETGRDGYTF.